The 22 T cell receptor beta chains below come from one sample, sequenced in a study of T-cell reconstitution after alpha-beta-depleted transplantation in children. Unique molecular identifiers were used in preparing the TCRbeta library. TCRdb recomputed calls from the PCR reads with MiXCR, one row per CDR3 protein. The table records about 980,000 distinct CDR3 sequences, roughly 29% of them present only once. The specimen was PBMCs, mostly from graft donor cells, collected 360 days after TCRalphabeta/CD19-depleted stem cell transplant. Receptors originate from a boy in the first two years of life who had a stem cell transplant for SCID, so the T cells may come from the graft donor.

The chain has TRBV20-1 and TRBJ2-1; a possible D gene is TRBD2 (6 bases). Germline V gives CDR1 DFQATT, CDR2 SNEGSKA (reference sequence). The V end lost 0 bases, the J end lost 0 bases, and 18 bases lay between the germline ends. The CDR3 length is 18 residues. In nucleotides, the CDR3 is TGCAGTGCTAGAGATGGGGATAGGAGGGCAAGCTCCTACAATGAGCAGTTCTTC. Translating gives CSARDGDRRASSYNEQFF.

The rearrangement uses TRBV2 and TRBJ2-7; 9 positions match TRBD2. The CDR3 is 15 amino acids. J lost 4 bases, V lost 1 base, and 5 bases had no gene match. Germline V lookup: CDR1 SNHLY, CDR2 FYNNEI. The DNA for the CDR3 is TGTGCCAGCAGTGAAGTGGCGGGGGGGCGTTACGAGCAGTACTTC. Translation: CASSEVAGGRYEQYF.

The chain has TRBV12-3 or TRBV12-4 and TRBJ1-1, with D possibly being TRBD1 (6 bases). There are 17 residues in the CDR3. Trimming shortened V by 6 bases and J by 1 base, and 21 bases separated the two germline ends. CDR3 loop: CASSPPGGPLGNTEAFF. The CDR3, as DNA: TGTGCCAGCAGCCCCCCTGGGGGGCCCCTTGGGAACACTGAAGCTTTCTTT.

The V and J genes are TRBV5-5 and TRBJ2-5, with D possibly matching TRBD1 (6 bases). Between the trimmed V and J ends, which lost 4 bases and 5 bases, there was a span of 18 bases. CDR3 length equals 15 residues. Germline-derived CDR1 and CDR2 are SGHKS and YYEKEE (reference sequence). The CDR3 nucleotides are TGTGCCAGCAGCGAAAGAGGACAGTGGGTTGAGACCCAGTACTTC. This encodes CASSERGQWVETQYF.

This clonotype was recorded a few times. This chain joins TRBV29-1 and TRBJ2-2; 10 nucleotides match TRBD1. V dropped 6 bases and J dropped 3; count of bases not matched to a gene: 4. This CDR3 comprises 14 residues. Germline values: CDR1 SQVTM, CDR2 ANQGSEA. CDR3 residues: CSVRDRGDTGELFF. As DNA, the CDR3 is TGCAGCGTCCGGGACAGGGGAGACACCGGGGAGCTGTTTTTT.

J is TRBJ1-1 and V is TRBV4-1; D is unclear. Per the germline V gene, CDR1 is MGHRA and CDR2 is YSYEKL. Deletions cut 0 bases from V and 5 bases from J, with 19 bases between. There are 17 residues in the CDR3. The CDR3, as DNA: TGCGCCAGCAGCCAAGATGTCTTGCCGGGTCCGCGAACTGAAGCTTTCTTT. It encodes CASSQDVLPGPRTEAFF.

The rearrangement uses TRBV9 and TRBJ2-5; maybe TRBD2 (6 bases). Germline assignment: CDR1 SGDLS and CDR2 YYNGEE. CDR3 length: 14 amino acids. The V end was cut by 4 bases, the J end by 2 bases, with 12 bases between. The CDR3 here is CASSQDYPQETQYF. DNA of the CDR3: TGTGCCAGCAGCCAGGACTACCCTCAAGAGACCCAGTACTTC.

This clonotype was seen a handful of times. The chain is built from TRBV20-1 and TRBJ1-1; no clear D gene. Germline V gene data show CDR1 as DFQATT and CDR2 as SNEGSKA (reference sequence). The germline V and J ends were trimmed by 0 bases and 0 bases, with 8 bases remaining between them. This CDR3 has 14 residues. For the CDR3, the DNA is TGCAGTGCTAGAGACCCAGGTATGAACACTGAAGCTTTCTTT. It is translated as CSARDPGMNTEAFF.

The chain employs TRBV12-5 and TRBJ2-3, with 16 positions matching TRBD2. This CDR3 has 17 residues. Per germline, CDR1 LGHNT and CDR2 FRNRAP. The ends lost 11 bases at V and 4 bases at J; junction bases unmatched: 12. The CDR3 DNA reads as TGTGCTTCCGCCCCGGGACTAGCGGGGGGGCTCGCAGATACGCAGTATTTT. Translation: CASAPGLAGGLADTQYF.

This chain links TRBV6-1 with TRBJ2-7; D not certain. Trimming left V 7 bases short and J 2 bases short, with 9 bases between. Germline loops: CDR1 MNHNS, CDR2 SASEGT. The CDR3 has 12 residues. The CDR3 region has the DNA TGTGCCAGCAAGGTTAGCCCCTACGAGCAGTACTTC. Translating gives CASKVSPYEQYF.

The chain has TRBV11-2 and TRBJ1-2; 7 bases are shared with TRBD1. The CDR3 totals 13 residues. Germline CDR1 and CDR2: SGHAT and FQNNGV. The ends lost 2 bases at V and 9 bases at J; junction bases unmatched: 6. CDR3: CASSLRAGGSYTF. CDR3 in DNA: TGTGCCAGCAGCTTACGGGCAGGGGGAAGCTACACCTTC.

The CDR3 here is CASSLLATQDYEQYF. The CDR3 DNA sequence: TGCGCCAGCAGCTTACTAGCAACGCAAGACTACGAGCAGTACTTC. V usage is TRBV4-1 and J usage is TRBJ2-7; D perhaps matches TRBD2 (6 bases). The V and J ends lost 5 bases and 3 bases respectively, with 17 bases between them. The CDR3 is 15 residues long. Germline loops: CDR1 MGHRA, CDR2 YSYEKL.

This CDR3 is CASSKGLRSTDTQYF. In DNA, the CDR3 is TGTGCCAGCAGTAAGGGACTTAGAAGCACAGATACGCAGTATTTT. This chain joins TRBV6-1 and TRBJ2-3, with TRBD2 as a possible D gene (6 bases). CDR1 is MNHNS, CDR2 SASEGT, per germline. The CDR3 loop spans 15 amino acids. V lost 5 bases and J lost 0, with 12 bases in between.

This clonotype was seen a handful of times. The rearrangement links TRBV5-1 to TRBJ1-1; tentative D call: TRBD1 (5 bases). The V end was cut by 3 bases, the J end by 1 base, with 7 bases between. The CDR3 totals 13 residues. The germline gives CDR1 SGHRS, CDR2 YFSETQ. The CDR3 reads CASSWQGNTEAFF. CDR3 bases: TGCGCCAGCAGCTGGCAGGGGAACACTGAAGCTTTCTTT.

This clonotype came up many times. The rearrangement joins TRBV5-1 to TRBJ2-1; TRBD1 is a possible D gene (6 bases). CDR1 and CDR2 from the germline V gene are SGHRS and YFSETQ. V lost 5 bases and J 7 bases, leaving 22 bases between the germline ends. This CDR3 contains 16 residues. The DNA of the CDR3 is TGCGCCAGCAGACCCGCGTGGAACAGGGCGATGAATGAGCAGTTCTTC. This sequence encodes CASRPAWNRAMNEQFF.

This chain uses TRBV28 with TRBJ1-1, with D maybe TRBD1 (5 bases). Germline-derived CDR1 and CDR2 are MDHEN and SYDVKM. The CDR3 has 15 residues. The V and J ends lost 5 bases and 4 bases respectively, with 17 bases between them. CDR3 residues: CASSVSPGRGTEAFF. The DNA for the CDR3 is TGTGCCAGCAGTGTAAGTCCGGGGAGGGGCACTGAAGCTTTCTTT.

This clonotype showed up just a few times. This chain links TRBV7-2 with TRBJ2-3; maybe TRBD2 (6 bases). The germline V gene encodes CDR1 SGHTA and CDR2 FQGNSA. This CDR3 comprises 15 residues. Trimming removed 5 bases from V and 2 bases from J, with 14 bases in between. DNA for the CDR3: TGTGCCAGCAGCCCCCGGGACTTCTTCACAGATACGCAGTATTTT. Amino acids: CASSPRDFFTDTQYF.

This clonotype has just a few counts. The chain combines TRBV11-1 with TRBJ2-7; TRBD1 matches at 7 bases. The CDR3 extends over 13 amino acids. J gave up 5 bases and V 5 bases, and 6 bases lay outside the gene matches. The germline V gene encodes CDR1 SGHAT and CDR2 FQDESV (reference sequence). CDR3 in DNA: TGTGCCAGCAGCGCGACAGGGTCTCACGAGCAGTACTTC. This sequence encodes CASSATGSHEQYF.

The genes are TRBV7-2 and TRBJ1-1; 8 positions agree with TRBD1. There are 12 residues in the CDR3. With V trimmed by 5 bases and J by 8 bases, 4 bases remained unmatched. Germline lookup yields CDR1 SGHTA and CDR2 FQGNSA. CDR3 DNA sequence: TGTGCCAGCAGCCTTCACAGGGGGGAAGCTTTCTTT. Translated: CASSLHRGEAFF.

There are a few counts of this clonotype. The CDR3 loop is CASSLVAVATETQYF. The DNA of the CDR3 is TGTGCCAGCAGCTTAGTGGCGGTTGCGACAGAGACCCAGTACTTC. This sequence joins TRBV7-2 and TRBJ2-5; D ambiguous. The V end was cut by 1 base, the J end by 4 bases, with 13 bases between. Germline V CDR1 and CDR2: SGHTA, FQGNSA. The CDR3 totals 15 residues. The entire variable domain, with the rest obtained from reference TRBV7-2 and TRBJ2-5, is as follows: GAGVSQSPSNKVTEKGKDVELRCDPISGHTALYWYRQSLGQGLEFLIYFQGNSAPDKSGLPSDRFSAERTGGSVSTLTIQRTQQEDSAVYLCASSLVAVATETQYFGPGTRLLVL.

In this sample, this clonotype turned up a few times. V usage is TRBV15 and J usage is TRBJ2-1; TRBD1 matches 10 bases. The trim removed 1 base at V and 7 bases at J, leaving 13 bases unmatched. The CDR3 extends over 18 amino acids. The germline V gene has CDR1 LNHNV and CDR2 YYDKDF (reference sequence). The CDR3 is CATSRVGIRQGARNEQFF. CDR3 bases: TGTGCCACCAGCAGAGTGGGGATAAGACAGGGGGCGCGGAATGAGCAGTTCTTC.

The chain links TRBV20-1 to TRBJ2-3, with D possibly matching TRBD2 (6 bases). Germline V gene lookup returns CDR1 DFQATT and CDR2 SNEGSKA (reference sequence). The CDR3 contains 13 residues. With 3 bases removed from V and 5 bases from J, the gap between germline ends came to 12 bases. The CDR3 is CSASGDSIDTQYF. CDR3 coding DNA: TGCAGTGCTAGTGGGGACTCCATAGATACGCAGTATTTT.